These 14 T cell receptor beta chains came from one sample sequenced in a study of OX40 agonist ivuxolimab in advanced cancers. Repertoires were generated with immunoSEQ multiplex PCR, while TCRdb's copy carries only in-frame clones and drops some. Of more than 70,000 clones listed, more than 85% were seen once; the top ten hold roughly an eighth. This specimen consisted of CD4+ or CD8+ T cells sorted from blood, obtained in a trial of the OX40 agonist ivuxolimab. All receptors derive from an adult with an advanced solid tumor such as melanoma, head and neck, liver or kidney cancer.

The V gene is TRBV21-1, the J gene TRBJ2-3. TRBV21-1 is given as a pseudogene. The CDR3 sequence is 13 residues long. CDR3 DNA: TGTGCCGCCCCGGGCCTACACCCCGATACGCAGTATTTT. Translating it yields CAAPGLHPDTQYF.

This clone was seen a single time. This sequence joins TRBV5-6 and TRBJ2-7; D ambiguous. The CDR3 has 11 amino acids. CDR1 and CDR2 (germline): SGHDT, YYEEEE. V lost 5 bases and J lost 5, with 8 bases in between. The CDR3 loop reads CASSRKHEQYF. CDR3 sequence (DNA): TGTGCCAGCAGTCGCAAGCACGAGCAGTACTTC.

This chain connects TRBV27 to TRBJ2-7, with D uncertain. Germline V gene lookup returns CDR1 MNHEY and CDR2 SMNVEV (reference sequence). Trimming shortened V by 4 bases and J by 3 bases, and 4 bases separated the two germline ends. The CDR3 runs to 11 residues. The CDR3 protein is CASSSIYEQYF. CDR3 bases: TGTGCCAGCAGTTCGATCTACGAGCAGTACTTC.

The V gene is TRBV5-1, the J gene TRBJ1-6, with 7 bases that match TRBD1. The V and J ends lost 4 bases and 6 bases, in that order; junction bases with no gene match: 7. The CDR3 runs to 15 residues. CDR1 is SGHRS and CDR2 is YFSETQ in the germline V gene. The CDR3, as DNA: TGCGCCAGCAGCCCGGGGACAGCCACTAATTCACCCCTCCACTTT. Amino acids: CASSPGTATNSPLHF.

The rearrangement uses TRBV9 and TRBJ1-4; D gene ambiguous. This CDR3 is 10 amino acids long. The V gene lost 0 bases and the J gene lost 15 bases, with 6 bases spanning the gap. CDR1 and CDR2 (germline): SGDLS, YYNGEE. The CDR3 DNA is TGTGCCAGCAGCGTAGAACGGTTGTTTTTT. It is translated as CASSVERLFF.

The chain carries TRBV15 and TRBJ2-1; 9 positions agree with TRBD2. CDR1 is LNHNV, CDR2 YYDKDF, per germline (reference sequence). The V segment lost 0 bases and the J segment 9 bases; nucleotides outside the gene matches: 9. CDR3 length equals 16 residues. The CDR3 region has the DNA TGTGCCACCAGCAGAGATTGGAGGGGACTAGCAGGTGAGCAGTTCTTC. Encoded protein: CATSRDWRGLAGEQFF. Looking up the rest from reference TRBV15 and TRBJ2-1 gives the full variable domain: DAMVIQNPRYQVTQFGKPVTLSCSQTLNHNVMYWYQQKSSQAPKLLFHYYDKDFNNEADTPDNFQSRRPNTSFCFLDIRSPGLGDTAMYLCATSRDWRGLAGEQFFGPGTRLTVL.

The J gene is TRBJ2-1, the V gene TRBV6-5; no clear D. Germline CDR1 and CDR2: MNHEY and SVGAGI. There are 13 residues in the CDR3. With 2 bases removed from V and 8 bases from J, the gap between germline ends came to 10 bases. CDR3 sequence: CASSYTTHDEQFF. CDR3 coding DNA: TGTGCCAGCAGTTACACAACCCACGATGAGCAGTTCTTC.

The genes are TRBV28 and TRBJ2-7; the D gene is possibly TRBD2 (5 bases). This CDR3 has 15 residues. V gave up 4 bases and J gave up 0 bases, with 13 bases separating them. The germline gives CDR1 MDHEN, CDR2 SYDVKM. CDR3 residues: CASSSPRRSSYEQYF. CDR3 DNA: TGTGCCAGCAGTTCCCCCAGGAGGAGCTCCTACGAGCAGTACTTC. The full variable domain, in which reference TRBV28 and TRBJ2-7 provide the parts outside the CDR3, is DVKVTQSSRYLVKRTGEKVFLECVQDMDHENMFWYRQDPGLGLRLIYFSYDVKMKEKGDIPEGYSVSREKKERFSLILESASTNQTSMYLCASSSPRRSSYEQYFGPGTRLTVT.

In DNA form, the CDR3 reads TGTGCCAGCAGCTTAGAGGGCGACAATCAGCCCCAGCATTTT. Encoded protein: CASSLEGDNQPQHF. V gene TRBV7-9 combines with J gene TRBJ1-5; D gene ambiguous. V was trimmed by 1 base and J by 3 bases, leaving 7 bases between them. The length of the CDR3 is 14 residues. CDR1 SEHNR and CDR2 FQNEAQ come from the germline V gene (reference sequence).

DNA for the CDR3: TGTGCCATCAGTGATGTGGGGGGCCCCTACGAGCAGTACTTC. Encoded protein: CAISDVGGPYEQYF. V and J are TRBV10-3 and TRBJ2-7; D tentatively fits TRBD1 or TRBD2 (6 bases each). CDR1 and CDR2 (germline): ENHRY, SYGVKD. There are 14 residues in the CDR3. Deletions cut 3 bases from V and 2 bases from J, with 11 bases between.

The chain couples TRBV7-6 to TRBJ2-1, with TRBD1 matching 7 bases. This CDR3 comprises 16 residues. CDR1 is SGHVS, CDR2 FNYEAQ, per germline. Unmatched junction bases numbered 5, after V lost 1 base and J lost 2 bases. The CDR3 sequence is CASSLGGTAAYNEQFF. The CDR3 nucleotides are TGTGCCAGCAGCTTAGGAGGGACAGCCGCCTACAATGAGCAGTTCTTC. Full variable domain (remainder filled in from reference TRBV7-6 and TRBJ2-1): GAGVSQSPRYKVTKRGQDVALRCDPISGHVSLYWYRQALGQGPEFLTYFNYEAQQDKSGLPNDRFSAERPEGSISTLTIQRTEQRDSAMYRCASSLGGTAAYNEQFFGPGTRLTVL.

The chain employs TRBV6-1 and TRBJ2-7; the D is unclear. Germline V lookup: CDR1 MNHNS, CDR2 SASEGT. Trimming cost V 1 base and J 6 bases, with 22 bases left between them. This CDR3 is built from 17 residues. This chain's CDR3 is CASSEGFLDPRLSEQYF. The CDR3 region has the DNA TGTGCCAGCAGTGAAGGGTTTCTCGACCCCAGGCTAAGCGAGCAGTACTTC.

The gene calls are TRBV27 and TRBJ1-2, with 9 bases lining up with TRBD1. With V trimmed by 8 bases and J by 6 bases, 16 bases remained unmatched. The CDR3 length is 16 residues. Germline V CDR1 and CDR2: MNHEY, SMNVEV (reference sequence). The CDR3 sequence: CASGILQGAVSHGYTF. The CDR3 DNA follows: TGTGCCAGCGGGATTTTACAGGGGGCGGTTTCCCATGGCTACACCTTC.

The chain carries TRBV7-9 and TRBJ2-7, with 7 nucleotides matching TRBD2. The CDR3 consists of 17 residues. CDR1 is SEHNR, CDR2 FQNEAQ, per germline (reference sequence). V lost 1 base to trimming and J lost 0 bases; unmatched junction nucleotides: 9. This chain's CDR3 is CASSLDWGGGSSYEQYF. In DNA, the CDR3 is TGTGCCAGCAGCTTAGATTGGGGCGGGGGAAGCTCCTACGAGCAGTACTTC.